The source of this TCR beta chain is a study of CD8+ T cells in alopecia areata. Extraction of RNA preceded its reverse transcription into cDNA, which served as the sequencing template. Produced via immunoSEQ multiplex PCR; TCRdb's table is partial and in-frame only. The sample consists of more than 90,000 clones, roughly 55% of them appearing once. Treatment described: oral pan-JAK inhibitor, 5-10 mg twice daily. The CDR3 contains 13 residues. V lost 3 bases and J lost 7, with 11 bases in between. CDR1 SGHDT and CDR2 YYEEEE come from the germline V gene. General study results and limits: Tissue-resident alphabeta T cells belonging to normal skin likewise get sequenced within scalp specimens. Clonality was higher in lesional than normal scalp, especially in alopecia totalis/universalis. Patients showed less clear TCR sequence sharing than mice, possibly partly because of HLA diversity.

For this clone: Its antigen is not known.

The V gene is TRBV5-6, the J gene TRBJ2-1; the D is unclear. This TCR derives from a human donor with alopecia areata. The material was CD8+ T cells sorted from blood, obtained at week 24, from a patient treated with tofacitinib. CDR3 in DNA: TGTGCCAGCAGCTGGGTCGTAGGGAATGAGCAGTTCTTC. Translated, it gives CASSWVVGNEQFF.